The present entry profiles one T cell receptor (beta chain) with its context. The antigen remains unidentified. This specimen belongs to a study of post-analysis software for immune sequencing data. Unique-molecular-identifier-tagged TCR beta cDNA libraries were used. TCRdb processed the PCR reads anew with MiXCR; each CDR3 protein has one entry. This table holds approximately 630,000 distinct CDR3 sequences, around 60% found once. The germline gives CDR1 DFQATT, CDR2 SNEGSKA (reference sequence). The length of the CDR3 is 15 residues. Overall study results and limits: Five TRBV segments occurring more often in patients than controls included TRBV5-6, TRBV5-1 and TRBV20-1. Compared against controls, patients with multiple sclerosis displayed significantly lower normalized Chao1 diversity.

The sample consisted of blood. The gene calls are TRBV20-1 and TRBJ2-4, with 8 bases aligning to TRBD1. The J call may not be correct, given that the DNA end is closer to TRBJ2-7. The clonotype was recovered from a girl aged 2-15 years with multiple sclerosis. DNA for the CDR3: TGCAGTGCTAGGAACCAGGGGGCGAGGGGCCACGAGCAGTACTTC. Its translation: CSARNQGARGHEQYF.